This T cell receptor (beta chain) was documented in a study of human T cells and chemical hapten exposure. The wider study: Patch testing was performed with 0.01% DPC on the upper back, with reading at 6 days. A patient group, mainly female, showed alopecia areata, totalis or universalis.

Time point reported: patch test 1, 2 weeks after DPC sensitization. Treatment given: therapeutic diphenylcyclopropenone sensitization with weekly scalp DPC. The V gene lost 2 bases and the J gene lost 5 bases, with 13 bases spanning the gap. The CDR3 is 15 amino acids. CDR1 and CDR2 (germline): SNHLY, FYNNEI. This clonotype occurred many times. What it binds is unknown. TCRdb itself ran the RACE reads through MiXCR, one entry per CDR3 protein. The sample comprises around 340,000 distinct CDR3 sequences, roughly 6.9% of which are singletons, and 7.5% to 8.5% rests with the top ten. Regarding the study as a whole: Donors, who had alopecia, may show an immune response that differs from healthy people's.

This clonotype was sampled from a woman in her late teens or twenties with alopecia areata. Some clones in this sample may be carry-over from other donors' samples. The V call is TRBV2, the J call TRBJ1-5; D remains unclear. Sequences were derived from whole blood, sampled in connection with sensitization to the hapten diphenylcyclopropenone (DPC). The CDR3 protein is CASSESEGNYQPQHF. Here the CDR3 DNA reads TGTGCCAGCAGTGAATCGGAGGGTAATTATCAGCCCCAGCATTTT. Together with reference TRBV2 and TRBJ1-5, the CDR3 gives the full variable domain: EPEVTQTPSHQVTQMGQEVILRCVPISNHLYFYWYRQILGQKVEFLVSFYNNEISEKSEIFDDQFSVERPDGSNFTLKIRSTKLEDSAMYFCASSESEGNYQPQHFGDGTRLSIL.